A single sample gave rise to the 25 T cell receptor beta chains below, sequenced in a study of blood T cell repertoires in COVID-19. Sequenced by immunoSEQ multiplex PCR; TCRdb stores in-frame clones only, minus some. The table shows 80,000 to 100,000 clones, with roughly 80% occurring only once. Source material: peripheral blood. All receptors come from a man aged 60 to 69 with acute or convalescent COVID-19.

The chain uses TRBV11-3 and TRBJ2-5; 8 bases match TRBD1. Germline assignment: CDR1 SGHNT and CDR2 YENEEA. The CDR3 spans 16 residues. Trimming cost V 1 base and J 2 bases; bases outside gene matches: 6. The CDR3 nucleotides are TGTGCCAGCAGCTTAGGGGGACAGGCTACGCAAGAGACCCAGTACTTC. Amino acids: CASSLGGQATQETQYF.

This clone was detected once. This chain links TRBV11-2 with TRBJ1-6, with D possibly matching TRBD1 (5 bases). The ends were cut back, 4 bases at V and 8 bases at J, with 15 bases in the middle. CDR3 size: 15 residues. The germline gives CDR1 SGHAT, CDR2 FQNNGV. CDR3 nucleotides: TGTGCCAGCAGCTCCCAAGGGGCCCCCGATTCACCCCTCCACTTT. Its protein product is CASSSQGAPDSPLHF.

The rearrangement joins TRBV7-9 to TRBJ1-2; TRBD1 might be the D (6 bases). The germline V and J ends were trimmed by 5 bases and 3 bases, with 19 bases remaining between them. This CDR3 contains 16 residues. Germline V gene sequence: CDR1 SEHNR, CDR2 FQNEAQ (reference sequence). The CDR3 region is CASSRQAQLGYYGYTF. The DNA for the CDR3 is TGTGCCAGCAGCAGACAGGCCCAACTCGGCTACTATGGCTACACCTTC.

CDR3 sequence (DNA): TGTGCCACCAGCCCCATAGCGGGGGGGCACTCCCTAGGGGGTACGCAGTATTTT. Its protein product is CATSPIAGGHSLGGTQYF. The rearrangement uses TRBV15 and TRBJ2-3; TRBD2 matches at 11 bases. Per germline, CDR1 LNHNV and CDR2 YYDKDF (reference sequence). This CDR3 region has 18 residues. Trimming took 5 bases from V and 8 from J; bases not matched to a gene: 18.

This rearrangement joins TRBV5-5 to TRBJ2-3; 11 bases line up with TRBD2. V was clipped by 4 bases and J by 1 base; unmatched bases: 2. Germline loops: CDR1 SGHKS, CDR2 YYEKEE (reference sequence). The CDR3 covers 15 residues. CDR3 in amino acids: CASSLAGGGTDTQYF. In nucleotides, the CDR3 is TGTGCCAGCAGCCTAGCGGGGGGAGGCACAGATACGCAGTATTTT.

This chain links TRBV11-2 with TRBJ2-7; 7 bases align to TRBD1. V shed 3 bases, J shed 11 bases, and the junction held 10 bases outside the gene matches. This CDR3 is 13 amino acids long. Germline V gene data show CDR1 as SGHAT and CDR2 as FQNNGV. The CDR3: CASSFTTRGLEYF. In nucleotides, the CDR3 is TGTGCCAGCAGCTTCACTACCAGGGGGTTAGAGTACTTC.

V gene TRBV28 combines with J gene TRBJ2-1, with no clear D. V was cut by 10 bases and J by 0 bases, with 7 bases left in between. Looked up from germline, CDR1 is MDHEN and CDR2 is SYDVKM. The CDR3 is 12 amino acids. CDR3 in DNA: TGTGCCATCACCAGCTCCTACAATGAGCAGTTCTTC. Protein: CAITSSYNEQFF.

This sequence joins TRBV6-2 or TRBV6-3 and TRBJ1-4, with 12 positions matching TRBD1. CDR3 length equals 19 residues. Trimming removed 0 bases from V and 8 bases from J; junction bases left unmatched: 13. The germline CDR1 and CDR2 sequences are MNHEY and SVGEGT. The chain's CDR3 is CASSYSSGAGQGAREKLFF. CDR3 nucleotides: TGTGCCAGCAGTTACTCTTCCGGCGCGGGACAGGGGGCCCGCGAAAAACTGTTTTTT.

The genes are TRBV5-1 and TRBJ2-3; D remains ambiguous. V was pared by 4 bases and J by 1 base, with 10 bases between. The germline CDR1 and CDR2 sequences are SGHRS and YFSETQ. CDR3 length: 14 amino acids. This CDR3 reads CASSPSPGTDTQYF. For the CDR3, the DNA is TGCGCCAGCAGCCCTTCTCCGGGCACAGATACGCAGTATTTT.

This clone appeared once. CDR3 region: CASSFAGLVDTQYF. The CDR3, as DNA: TGTGCCAGCAGTTTTGCAGGGTTGGTAGATACGCAGTATTTT. The rearrangement links TRBV28 to TRBJ2-3; tentative D call: TRBD1 (5 bases). CDR1 MDHEN and CDR2 SYDVKM come from the germline V gene. The CDR3 sequence is 14 residues long. Trimming removed 3 bases from V and 5 bases from J, with 12 bases in between.

This clone is a singleton in its sample. V usage is TRBV6-2 or TRBV6-3 and J usage is TRBJ2-7; D is undetermined. The CDR3 has 14 residues. V was pared by 6 bases and J by 2 bases, with 14 bases between. Per the germline V gene, CDR1 is MNHEY and CDR2 is SVGEGT. The CDR3 nucleotides are TGTGCCAGCAGCCCCACAGTGACCCCCTACGAGCAGTACTTC. Encoded protein: CASSPTVTPYEQYF.

The sample holds one count of this clone. The chain combines TRBV27 with TRBJ1-2, with D unresolved. Germline V gene data show CDR1 as MNHEY and CDR2 as SMNVEV (reference sequence). V lost 1 base, J lost 5 bases, and 14 bases lay in between. The CDR3 is 15 amino acids. The DNA for the CDR3 is TGTGCCAGCAGTTTATTAGACCCCGGGGTTTATGGCTACACCTTC. As protein: CASSLLDPGVYGYTF.

The chain combines TRBV7-8 with TRBJ1-1, with D hard to call. This CDR3 spans 14 amino acids. The V and J ends lost 5 bases and 7 bases respectively, with 17 bases between them. Germline-derived CDR1 and CDR2 are SGHVS and FQNEAQ. The CDR3 DNA is TGTGCCAGCAGCCCCGGAGGGTCACACATTGAAGCTTTCTTT. This codes for CASSPGGSHIEAFF.

The CDR3 DNA follows: TGTGCCAGCAGCTTTCGCGCGGGAGGGCGTGGCACCGGGGAGCTGTTTTTT. It codes for CASSFRAGGRGTGELFF. This chain uses TRBV5-6 with TRBJ2-2, with TRBD2 matching 9 bases. V was pared by 2 bases and J by 4 bases, with 9 bases of the junction left unmatched. Germline CDR1 SGHDT, CDR2 YYEEEE. This CDR3 contains 17 residues.

V usage is TRBV19 and J usage is TRBJ1-2; 9 positions match TRBD1. V was clipped by 6 bases and J by 7 bases; unmatched bases: 9. CDR1 and CDR2 from the germline V gene are LNHDA and SQIVND (reference sequence). The CDR3 spans 14 residues. The CDR3 spells CASRGVGQGRGYTF. The CDR3 DNA reads as TGTGCCAGTAGGGGAGTGGGACAGGGTCGTGGCTACACCTTC. The full variable domain, its missing parts supplied by reference TRBV19 and TRBJ1-2, is DGGITQSPKYLFRKEGQNVTLSCEQNLNHDAMYWYRQDPGQGLRLIYYSQIVNDFQKGDIAEGYSVSREKKESFPLTVTSAQKNPTAFYLCASRGVGQGRGYTFGSGTRLTVV.

The J gene is TRBJ2-5, the V gene TRBV6-1; D possibly corresponds to TRBD2 (6 bases). Germline V CDR1 and CDR2: MNHNS, SASEGT. V gave up 6 bases and J gave up 5 bases, with 13 bases separating them. CDR3 size: 13 residues. This chain's CDR3 is CASSYGTGETQYF. The CDR3 DNA sequence: TGTGCCAGCAGCTACGGGACTGGCGAGACCCAGTACTTC.

The V and J genes are TRBV6-1 and TRBJ1-5, with D maybe TRBD1 (6 bases). Germline assignment: CDR1 MNHNS and CDR2 SASEGT. This CDR3 contains 15 residues. V was clipped by 0 bases and J by 4 bases, with 10 bases between them. The CDR3 loop reads CASSEAGTRNQPQHF. CDR3 coding DNA: TGTGCCAGCAGTGAAGCTGGGACAAGAAATCAGCCCCAGCATTTT.

The count of this clone is one. This sequence joins TRBV18 and TRBJ2-7, with D possibly matching TRBD2 (6 bases). Germline V CDR1 and CDR2: KGHSH, LQKENI. This CDR3 region has 14 residues. Trimming left V 3 bases short and J 1 base short, with 10 bases between. The CDR3 here is CASSPGLSSYEQYF. The CDR3 coding sequence is TGTGCCAGCTCACCGGGACTGAGTTCCTACGAGCAGTACTTC.

V is TRBV28 and J is TRBJ1-2, with TRBD1 matching 7 bases. The ends lost 5 bases at V and 3 bases at J; junction bases unmatched: 3. Looked up from germline, CDR1 is MDHEN and CDR2 is SYDVKM. The CDR3 length is 13 residues. The CDR3 nucleotides are TGTGCCAGCAGTCCCGGGACAGACTATGGCTACACCTTC. Amino acid sequence: CASSPGTDYGYTF.

On this clone itself: Mismatch with germline at one junction end may stem from a read error. V and J are TRBV14 and TRBJ2-7; 11 nucleotides align to TRBD2. Germline V CDR1 and CDR2: SGHDN, FVKESK. This CDR3 region has 13 residues. Written as DNA, the CDR3 is TGTGCCAGCAGCCAAAAAACTAGCGGGGGACTTATTTTC. Protein product: CASSQKTSGGLIF.

The gene calls are TRBV15 and TRBJ1-3; D might be TRBD1 (6 bases). This CDR3 spans 16 amino acids. The V gene lost 5 bases and the J gene lost 4 bases, with 18 bases spanning the gap. The V gene's germline CDR1 is LNHNV and CDR2 YYDKDF (reference sequence). The CDR3 reads CATSRGAPGEGNTIYF. The CDR3 coding sequence is TGTGCCACCAGCCGGGGGGCCCCGGGTGAAGGAAACACCATATATTTT.

V gene TRBV5-4 combines with J gene TRBJ2-5; 8 positions agree with TRBD1. CDR3 length equals 14 residues. V lost 2 bases and J lost 1; bases outside the gene matches: 1. Germline CDR1 reads SGHNT; CDR2 reads YYREEE (reference sequence). In DNA, the CDR3 is TGTGCCAGCAGCTTTGGACAGGGCCAAGAGACCCAGTACTTC. Protein product: CASSFGQGQETQYF.

This chain joins TRBV5-4 and TRBJ1-6; 9 positions agree with TRBD1. Germline assignment: CDR1 SGHNT and CDR2 YYREEE (reference sequence). The CDR3 runs 15 residues. The trim removed 1 base at V and 7 bases at J, leaving 3 bases unmatched. CDR3 amino acids: CASSLSGTGNSPLHF. The CDR3 DNA follows: TGTGCCAGCAGCTTGTCGGGGACAGGGAATTCACCCCTCCACTTT.

The chain employs TRBV6-5 and TRBJ1-3, with D maybe TRBD1 (5 bases). Germline V gene lookup returns CDR1 MNHEY and CDR2 SVGAGI. This CDR3 contains 14 residues. Trimming removed 6 bases at V and 0 bases at J, with 9 bases between. Here the CDR3 reads CASSTGDSGNTIYF. CDR3 DNA: TGTGCCAGCAGCACAGGAGACTCTGGAAACACCATATATTTT.

The chain is built from TRBV7-2 and TRBJ1-2; D remains unclear. Trimming shortened V by 5 bases and J by 3 bases, and 10 bases separated the two germline ends. This CDR3 region has 13 residues. The germline V gene has CDR1 SGHTA and CDR2 FQGNSA. This CDR3 reads CASSPFGDYGYTF. DNA of the CDR3: TGTGCCAGCAGCCCTTTCGGGGACTATGGCTACACCTTC.